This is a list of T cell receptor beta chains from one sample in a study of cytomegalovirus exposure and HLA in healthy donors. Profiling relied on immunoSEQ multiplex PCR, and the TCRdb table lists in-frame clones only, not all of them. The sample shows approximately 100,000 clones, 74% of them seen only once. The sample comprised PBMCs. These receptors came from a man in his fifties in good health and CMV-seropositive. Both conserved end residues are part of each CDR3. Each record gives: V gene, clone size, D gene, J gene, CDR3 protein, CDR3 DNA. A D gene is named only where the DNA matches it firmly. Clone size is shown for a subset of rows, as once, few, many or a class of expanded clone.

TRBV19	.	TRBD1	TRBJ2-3	CASSPRDRGLNTQYF	TGTGCCAGTAGCCCCCGGGACAGGGGCCTAAATACGCAGTATTTT
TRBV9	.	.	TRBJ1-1	CASSVDGGRTEAFF	TGTGCCAGCAGCGTAGATGGGGGCCGGACTGAAGCTTTCTTT
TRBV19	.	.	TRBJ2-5	CASSPPSLAATQYF	TGTGCCAGTAGTCCCCCCAGTCTTGCGGCGACCCAGTACTTC
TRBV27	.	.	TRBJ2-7	CASSLFSGGPEQYF	TGTGCCAGCAGTTTATTCTCCGGGGGGCCCGAGCAGTACTTC
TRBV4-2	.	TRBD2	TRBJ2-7	CASSQPRGSGVSYEQYF	TGTGCCAGCAGCCAACCCCGGGGTAGCGGGGTGTCCTACGAGCAGTACTTC
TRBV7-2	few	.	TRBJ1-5	CASSLARQFNQPQHF	TGTGCCAGCAGCTTAGCGCGGCAATTCAATCAGCCCCAGCATTTT
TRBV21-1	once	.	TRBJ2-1	CASSNAGTSPDFSYNEQFF	TGTGCCAGCAGCAACGCCGGGACTAGCCCTGATTTCTCCTACAATGAGCAGTTCTTC
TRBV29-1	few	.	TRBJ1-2	CSVGQGNGGDGYTF	TGCAGCGTTGGTCAGGGGAACGGTGGTGATGGCTACACCTTC
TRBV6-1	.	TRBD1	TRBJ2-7	CASNPGQGNYEQYF	TGTGCCAGCAACCCCGGACAGGGTAACTACGAGCAGTACTTC
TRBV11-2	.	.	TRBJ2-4	CASSFNSEKLDLAKNIQYF	TGTGCCAGCAGCTTTAACAGTGAGAAACTCGATCTAGCCAAAAACATTCAGTACTTC
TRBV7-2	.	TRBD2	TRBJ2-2	CATINAGGIVTGELFF	TGTGCCACCATTAACGCGGGGGGTATCGTCACCGGGGAGCTGTTTTTT
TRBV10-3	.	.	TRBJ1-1	CAISESTRESEAFF	TGTGCCATCAGTGAGTCGACTCGGGAAAGTGAAGCTTTCTTT
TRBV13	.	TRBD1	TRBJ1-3	CASSLGTGRYGNTIYF	TGTGCCAGCAGCTTAGGGACAGGGCGTTATGGAAACACCATATATTTT
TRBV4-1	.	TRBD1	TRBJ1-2	CASSHYAGTGGSGYTF	TGCGCCAGCAGCCACTACGCCGGGACAGGGGGCAGTGGCTACACCTTC
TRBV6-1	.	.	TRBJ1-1	CASSDTWTVAEAFF	TGTGCCAGCAGTGATACCTGGACAGTAGCTGAAGCTTTCTTT
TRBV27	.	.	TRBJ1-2	CASSFTDSYGYTF	TGTGCCAGCAGTTTTACGGACAGCTATGGCTACACCTTC
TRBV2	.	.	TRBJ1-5	CASSEALGGVGNQPQHF	TGTGCCAGCAGTGAAGCGCTGGGAGGGGTTGGCAATCAGCCCCAGCATTTT
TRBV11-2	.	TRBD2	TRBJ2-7	CASSPGSGPAYEQYF	TGTGCCAGCAGCCCCGGTAGCGGGCCTGCCTACGAGCAGTACTTC
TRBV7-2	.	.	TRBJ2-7	CASSLSSYEQYF	TGTGCCAGCAGCCTGAGCTCCTACGAGCAGTACTTC
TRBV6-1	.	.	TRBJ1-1	CASSARGGWNTEAFF	TGTGCCAGCAGTGCGAGGGGAGGGTGGAACACTGAAGCTTTCTTT
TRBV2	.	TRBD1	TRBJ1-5	CASSIYRGQGQPQHF	TGTGCCAGCAGTATTTACAGGGGGCAAGGTCAGCCCCAGCATTTT
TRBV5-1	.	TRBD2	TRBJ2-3	CASSLEIAGGADTQYF	TGCGCCAGCAGCTTAGAAATAGCGGGAGGTGCAGATACGCAGTATTTT
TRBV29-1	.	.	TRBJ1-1	CSVDGDNHEAFF	TGCAGCGTTGACGGGGACAACCATGAAGCTTTCTTT
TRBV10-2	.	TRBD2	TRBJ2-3	CASRTSGGAADTQYF	TGCGCCAGCAGGACTAGCGGGGGGGCAGCAGATACGCAGTATTTT
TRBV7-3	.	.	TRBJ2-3	CASSLSPGDTQYF	TGTGCCAGCAGCTTATCACCAGGAGATACGCAGTATTTT
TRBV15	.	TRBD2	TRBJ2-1	CATSPPPRTSGGYEQFF	TGTGCCACCAGCCCGCCCCCGAGGACTAGCGGGGGGTATGAGCAGTTCTTC
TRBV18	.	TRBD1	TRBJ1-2	CASSDQQGAAGYTF	TGTGCCAGCTCTGACCAACAGGGGGCGGCCGGCTACACCTTC
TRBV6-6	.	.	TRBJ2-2	CAVPRGDIANTGELFF	TGTGCCGTCCCGCGAGGGGACATCGCGAACACCGGGGAGCTGTTTTTT
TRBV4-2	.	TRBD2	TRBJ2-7	CASSLGLAAYEQYF	TGTGCCAGCAGCCTCGGACTAGCGGCGTACGAGCAGTACTTC
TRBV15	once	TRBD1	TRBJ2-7	CATSRLRGRGEQYF	TGTGCCACCAGCAGATTGAGGGGGCGCGGCGAGCAGTACTTC
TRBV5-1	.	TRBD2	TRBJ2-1	CASSLGSGLSGGQFF	TGCGCCAGCAGCTTGGGGTCCGGACTGTCGGGGGGGCAGTTCTTC
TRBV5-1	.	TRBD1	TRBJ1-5	CASSFRTGGLSNQPQHF	TGCGCCAGCAGCTTCCGGACAGGGGGCCTTAGCAATCAGCCCCAGCATTTT
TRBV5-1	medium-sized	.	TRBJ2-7	CASSLSGGSAYEQYF	TGCGCCAGCAGCTTGTCCGGCGGATCCGCCTACGAGCAGTACTTC
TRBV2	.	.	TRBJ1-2	CASSPRTVYGYTF	TGTGCCAGCAGTCCCCGGACAGTCTATGGCTACACCTTC
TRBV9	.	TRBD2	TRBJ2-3	CASSVGPGLAGGPDTQYF	TGTGCCAGCAGCGTAGGACCGGGACTAGCGGGGGGGCCGGATACGCAGTATTTT
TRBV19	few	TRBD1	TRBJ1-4	CATKTGNAEKLFF	TGTGCCACTAAGACAGGGAATGCTGAAAAACTGTTTTTT
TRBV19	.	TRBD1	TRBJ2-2	CARKIRQGQGSNTGELFF	TGTGCCAGAAAAATACGCCAGGGACAGGGTTCGAACACCGGGGAGCTGTTTTTT
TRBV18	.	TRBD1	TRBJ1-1	CASFGGGYTEAFF	TGTGCCAGCTTCGGAGGGGGCTACACTGAAGCTTTCTTT
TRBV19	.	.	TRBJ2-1	CASRPGSVYNEQFF	TGTGCCAGTAGGCCAGGTAGTGTTTACAATGAGCAGTTCTTC
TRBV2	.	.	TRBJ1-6	CASRGGRSPLHF	TGTGCCAGCAGGGGGGGGAGGTCACCCCTCCACTTT
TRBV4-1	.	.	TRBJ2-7	CASSQFIGGTYEQYF	TGCGCCAGCAGCCAATTTATTGGGGGCACCTACGAGCAGTACTTC
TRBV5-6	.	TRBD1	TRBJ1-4	CASSLTGVDEKLFF	TGTGCCAGCAGCTTGACAGGGGTGGACGAAAAACTGTTTTTT
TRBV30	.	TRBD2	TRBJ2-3	CAWSGTSGTGDTQYF	TGTGCCTGGAGCGGGACTAGCGGGACGGGAGATACGCAGTATTTT